This T cell receptor beta chain stems from a study of T cell repertoires in cytomegalovirus infection. General study points: Cumulated frequencies of public TCR beta families served to identify carriers of CMV plus the relevant HLA.

TCRdb independently ran MiXCR on the reads; one entry per CDR3 protein. The data contain around 350,000 distinct CDR3 sequences, 15% to 20% of them singletons. This clonotype was picked up a small number of times. Its antigen remains unidentified. V lost 3 bases and J lost 7, with 10 bases in between. Germline V gene lookup returns CDR1 SGHAT and CDR2 FQNNGV. This CDR3 has 14 amino acids. The sequence came from a human donor in good health (CMV status not recorded). Some clones in this sample may be carry-over from other donors' samples. The specimen sequenced was PBMCs. The chain employs TRBV11-2 and TRBJ1-6; D call uncertain. The CDR3 region is CASSFGLSNSPLHF. The CDR3 coding sequence is TGTGCCAGCAGCTTCGGGCTGTCAAATTCACCCCTCCACTTT.